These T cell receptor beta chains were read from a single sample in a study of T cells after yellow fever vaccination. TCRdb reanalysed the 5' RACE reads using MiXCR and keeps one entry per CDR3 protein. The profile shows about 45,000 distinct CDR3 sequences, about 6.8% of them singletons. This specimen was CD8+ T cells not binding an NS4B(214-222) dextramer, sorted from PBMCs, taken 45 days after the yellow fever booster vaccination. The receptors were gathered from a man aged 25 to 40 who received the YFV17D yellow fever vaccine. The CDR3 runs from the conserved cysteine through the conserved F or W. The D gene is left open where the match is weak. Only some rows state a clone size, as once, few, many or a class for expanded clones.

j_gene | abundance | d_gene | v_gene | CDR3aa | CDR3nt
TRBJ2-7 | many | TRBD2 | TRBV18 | CASSDSGAPYEQYF | TGTGCCAGCTCAGATAGCGGGGCGCCCTACGAGCAGTACTTC
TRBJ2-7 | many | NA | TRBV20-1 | CSARGRQSQYEQYF | TGCAGTGCTAGAGGTAGACAAAGTCAATACGAGCAGTACTTC
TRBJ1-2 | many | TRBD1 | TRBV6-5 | CASSSLLGQGGNYGYTF | TGTGCCAGCAGTTCGTTACTCGGACAGGGAGGAAACTATGGCTACACCTTC
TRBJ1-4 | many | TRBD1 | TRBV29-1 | CSVGARDRAEKLFF | TGCAGCGTGGGGGCACGGGACAGGGCTGAAAAACTGTTTTTT
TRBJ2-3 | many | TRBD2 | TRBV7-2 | CASSFASGGTDTQYF | TGTGCCAGCAGCTTCGCTAGCGGGGGCACAGATACGCAGTATTTT
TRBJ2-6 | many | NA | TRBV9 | CASTLGMGHGANVLTF | TGTGCCAGCACCTTAGGTATGGGGCATGGGGCCAACGTCCTGACTTTC
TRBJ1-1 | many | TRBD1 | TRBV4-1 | CASSPGTGGTEAFF | TGCGCCAGCAGCCCGGGGACAGGGGGGACTGAAGCTTTCTTT
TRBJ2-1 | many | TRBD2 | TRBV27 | CASSLSRAGHEQFF | TGTGCCAGCAGTTTATCTAGAGCGGGGCATGAGCAGTTCTTC
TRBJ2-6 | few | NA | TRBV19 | CASSISRTGTGANVLTF | TGTGCCAGTAGTATCTCCCGGACGGGGACTGGGGCCAACGTCCTGACTTTC
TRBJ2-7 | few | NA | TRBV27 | CASSPPGHIYEQYF | TGTGCCAGCAGTCCACCGGGACATATCTACGAGCAGTACTTC
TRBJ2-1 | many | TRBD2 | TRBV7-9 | CASSLFLAGGLGNEQFF | TGTGCCAGCAGCTTATTCCTAGCGGGAGGCCTTGGCAATGAGCAGTTCTTC
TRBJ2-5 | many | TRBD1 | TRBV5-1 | CASSPGTAQETQYF | TGCGCCAGCAGCCCAGGGACAGCTCAAGAGACCCAGTACTTC
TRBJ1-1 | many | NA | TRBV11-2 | CASSLEWGDEAFF | TGTGCCAGCAGCTTAGAGTGGGGCGATGAAGCTTTCTTT
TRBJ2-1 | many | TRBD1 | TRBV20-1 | CSARTRDRALNEQFF | TGCAGTGCTAGAACCCGGGACAGGGCATTAAATGAGCAGTTCTTC
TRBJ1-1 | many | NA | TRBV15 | CATSSAVRGYTEAFF | TGTGCCACCAGCTCAGCTGTGCGCGGATACACTGAAGCTTTCTTT
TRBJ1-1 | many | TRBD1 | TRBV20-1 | CSATDQGVEAFF | TGCAGTGCAACCGACCAGGGGGTTGAAGCTTTCTTT
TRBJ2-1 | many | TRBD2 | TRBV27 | CASSGLAGGRSYNEQFF | TGTGCCAGCAGTGGGCTAGCGGGTGGACGCTCCTACAATGAGCAGTTCTTC
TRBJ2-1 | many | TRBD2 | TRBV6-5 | CASSYGGLAPYEQFF | TGTGCCAGCAGTTACGGGGGACTAGCGCCGTATGAGCAGTTCTTC
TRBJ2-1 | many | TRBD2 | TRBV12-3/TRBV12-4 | CASSLIATSGSFEQFF | TGTGCCAGCAGTTTAATAGCGACTAGCGGGAGTTTTGAGCAGTTCTTC
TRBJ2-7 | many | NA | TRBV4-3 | CASSQDFLAIEEQYF | TGCGCCAGCAGCCAAGATTTCCTAGCTATCGAGGAGCAGTACTTC
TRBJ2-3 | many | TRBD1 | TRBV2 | CASSPDRATDTQYF | TGTGCCAGCAGCCCGGACAGGGCCACAGATACGCAGTATTTT
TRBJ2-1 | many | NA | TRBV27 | CASSLFIGSGYHNEQFF | TGTGCCAGCAGTTTATTTATTGGGAGCGGATATCACAATGAGCAGTTCTTC
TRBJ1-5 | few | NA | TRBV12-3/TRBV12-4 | CASTAGWSNQPQHF | TGTGCCAGTACGGCAGGGTGGAGCAATCAGCCCCAGCATTTT
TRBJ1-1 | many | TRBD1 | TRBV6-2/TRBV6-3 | CASRTGQFEAFF | TGTGCCAGCAGAACGGGACAGTTTGAAGCTTTCTTT
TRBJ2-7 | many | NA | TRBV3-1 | CASSQEGRAPYEQYF | TGTGCCAGCAGCCAAGAAGGCAGGGCCCCCTACGAGCAGTACTTC
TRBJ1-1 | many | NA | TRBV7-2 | CASSSHRELNTEAFF | TGTGCCAGCAGCAGCCACAGGGAACTGAACACTGAAGCTTTCTTT
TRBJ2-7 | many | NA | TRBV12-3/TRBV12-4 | CASGTGYEQYF | TGTGCCAGCGGGACGGGCTACGAGCAGTACTTC
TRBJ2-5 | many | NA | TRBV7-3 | CASSPYGNKETQYF | TGTGCCAGCAGCCCCTATGGGAATAAAGAGACCCAGTACTTC
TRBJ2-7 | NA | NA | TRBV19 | CASNAGWTYEQYF | TGTGCCAGTAACGCTGGGTGGACTTACGAGCAGTACTTC
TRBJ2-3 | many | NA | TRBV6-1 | CASSRVPVDTQYF | TGTGCCAGCAGTAGGGTCCCTGTAGATACGCAGTATTTT
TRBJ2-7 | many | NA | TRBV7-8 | CASSLFRGGPDEQYF | TGTGCCAGCAGCTTATTTAGAGGTGGGCCGGACGAGCAGTACTTC
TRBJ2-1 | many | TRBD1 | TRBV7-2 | CAQLIPGTGFNEQFF | TGTGCCCAGCTGATACCCGGGACAGGGTTTAATGAGCAGTTCTTC
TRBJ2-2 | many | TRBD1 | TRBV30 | CAWSAPDRGGTGELFF | TGTGCCTGGAGTGCCCCGGACAGGGGAGGCACCGGGGAGCTGTTTTTT
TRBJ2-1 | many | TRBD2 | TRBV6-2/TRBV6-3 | CASRPVLAGFNNEQFF | TGTGCCAGCCGACCGGTCCTAGCGGGATTCAACAATGAGCAGTTCTTC
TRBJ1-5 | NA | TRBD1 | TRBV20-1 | CSARDLTGDRQPQHF | TGCAGTGCTAGAGATTTAACAGGGGACCGCCAGCCCCAGCATTTT
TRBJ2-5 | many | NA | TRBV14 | CASSRISWETQYF | TGTGCCAGCAGCCGGATATCCTGGGAGACCCAGTACTTC
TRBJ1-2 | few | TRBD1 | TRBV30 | CAWSKGQGLFIDGYTF | TGTGCCTGGAGTAAGGGACAGGGATTATTCATTGATGGCTACACCTTC
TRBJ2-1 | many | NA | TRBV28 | CASSLEGVSYNEQFF | TGTGCCAGCAGTTTAGAAGGTGTCAGCTACAATGAGCAGTTCTTC
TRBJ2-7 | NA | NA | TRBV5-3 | CARSPGGGSYEQYF | TGTGCCAGGAGCCCCGGGGGCGGGTCCTACGAGCAGTACTTC
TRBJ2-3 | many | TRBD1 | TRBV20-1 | CSADTGGPDTQYF | TGCAGCGCGGATACAGGGGGCCCCGATACGCAGTATTTT
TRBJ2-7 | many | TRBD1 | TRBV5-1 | CASSTGTGGNYEQYF | TGCGCCAGCAGCACCGGGACAGGGGGCAACTACGAGCAGTACTTC
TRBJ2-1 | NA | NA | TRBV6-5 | CASSPLSRGSLVGEQFF | TGTGCCAGCAGTCCCCTTTCCCGGGGCTCCTTAGTTGGTGAGCAGTTCTTC
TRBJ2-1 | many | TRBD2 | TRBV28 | CASSLLVTSGHSSYNEQFF | TGTGCCAGCAGTTTATTAGTGACTAGCGGGCATAGCTCCTACAATGAGCAGTTCTTC
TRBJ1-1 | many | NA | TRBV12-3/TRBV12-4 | CASSKGTTPEAFF | TGTGCCAGCAGTAAAGGGACAACCCCTGAAGCTTTCTTT
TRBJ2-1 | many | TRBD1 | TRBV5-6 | CASSRGQGGSSYNEQFF | TGTGCCAGCAGCCGCGGACAGGGTGGGAGCTCCTACAATGAGCAGTTCTTC
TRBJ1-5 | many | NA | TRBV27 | CASSYDSNQPQHF | TGTGCCAGCAGTTACGACAGCAATCAGCCCCAGCATTTT
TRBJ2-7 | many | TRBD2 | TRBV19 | CASRNSGRLPYEQYF | TGTGCCAGTAGGAATAGCGGGAGGTTGCCCTACGAGCAGTACTTC
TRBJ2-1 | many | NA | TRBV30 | CACSADSSYNEQFF | TGTGCCTGTTCAGCGGATAGCTCCTACAATGAGCAGTTCTTC
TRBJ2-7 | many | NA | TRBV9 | CASSAGLLSHYEQYF | TGTGCCAGCAGCGCGGGTCTCCTATCCCACTACGAGCAGTACTTC
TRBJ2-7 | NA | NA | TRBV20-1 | CSARTSHSYEQYF | TGCAGTGCTAGAACCAGCCACTCCTACGAGCAGTACTTC
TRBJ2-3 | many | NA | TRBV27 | CASHWDGSTDTQYF | TGTGCCAGCCACTGGGATGGATCCACAGATACGCAGTATTTT
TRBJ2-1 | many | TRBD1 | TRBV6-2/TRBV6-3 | CASSYSRDSYNEQFF | TGTGCCAGCAGTTACTCTCGGGACAGCTACAATGAGCAGTTCTTC
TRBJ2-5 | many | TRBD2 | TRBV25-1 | CASSTVTSGGAETQYF | TGTGCCAGCAGTACCGTGACTAGCGGGGGGGCAGAGACCCAGTACTTC
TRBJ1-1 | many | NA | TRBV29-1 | CSVGGLGVTEAFF | TGCAGCGTCGGCGGGCTCGGGGTCACTGAAGCTTTCTTT
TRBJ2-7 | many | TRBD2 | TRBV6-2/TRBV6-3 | CASSLAGEPFYEQYF | TGTGCCAGCAGTTTAGCGGGGGAACCTTTCTACGAGCAGTACTTC
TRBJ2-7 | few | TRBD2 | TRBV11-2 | CASSLDVSTAGVYEQYF | TGTGCCAGCAGCTTAGATGTCAGTACAGCGGGAGTCTACGAGCAGTACTTC
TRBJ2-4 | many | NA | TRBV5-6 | CASRSGGIQYF | TGTGCCAGCAGATCCGGGGGCATTCAGTACTTC
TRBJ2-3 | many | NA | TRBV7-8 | CASSFPAGLLPPHLAHSTDTQYF | TGTGCCAGCAGCTTCCCGGCAGGGCTTCTCCCCCCACATCTAGCGCACTCCACAGATACGCAGTATTTT
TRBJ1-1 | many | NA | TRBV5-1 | CASSLVFLGNTEAFF | TGCGCCAGCAGCTTGGTCTTCTTGGGGAACACTGAAGCTTTCTTT
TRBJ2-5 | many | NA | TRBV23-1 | CASSQGSKGAQYF | TGCGCCAGCAGTCAAGGCAGCAAGGGGGCCCAGTACTTC